This entry lists 28 T cell receptor beta chains sequenced from one sample in a study of tumor and adjacent non-tumor tissue in lung cancer. This sample's RNA came from whole unsorted tissue. A modified ARM-PCR protocol with three rounds of nested PCR amplified TCRbeta. TCRdb analysed the multiplex PCR reads with MiXCR anew, one entry per CDR3 protein. This repertoire shows roughly 81,000 distinct CDR3 sequences, nearly 70% found once; its top ten account for approximately 12%. The sample comprised lung tumor tissue. The receptors were gathered from a woman aged 65 to 85 with non-small cell lung cancer.

The table lists this clonotype with many counts. V gene TRBV5-4 combines with J gene TRBJ2-1, with D perhaps being TRBD1 or TRBD2 (5 bases each). The V gene lost 0 bases and the J gene lost 8 bases, with 15 bases spanning the gap. The germline V gene has CDR1 SGHNT and CDR2 YYREEE (reference sequence). The CDR3 covers 15 residues. The CDR3 nucleotides read TGTGCCAGCAGCTTGGATCGGGGACCAACAGATGAGCAGTTCTTC. Residues: CASSLDRGPTDEQFF.

Comment on this clonotype: The junction shows a germline mismatch at one end, possibly a read error. The rearrangement uses TRBV28 and TRBJ1-5, with D perhaps matching TRBD1 (5 bases). From germline, CDR1 is MDHEN and CDR2 SYDVKM. The CDR3 length is 15 residues. In DNA, the CDR3 is TGTGCCAGAAGGGTCAGGGTAAATAGCAATCAGTCCCAGCATTTT. As protein: CARRVRVNSNQSQHF.

This clonotype came up many times. The chain links TRBV7-8 to TRBJ2-7; a possible D gene is TRBD1 (5 bases). The germline CDR1 and CDR2 sequences are SGHVS and FQNEAQ. There are 14 residues in the CDR3. V was cut by 1 base and J by 2 bases, with 9 bases left in between. The CDR3 nucleotides are TGTGCCAGCAGCTTAGAAGGGGAAGCCTACGAGCAGTACTTC. Amino acids: CASSLEGEAYEQYF.

This clonotype was seen many times. The genes are TRBV30 and TRBJ2-1; D may be TRBD1 (6 bases). This CDR3 is built from 16 residues. Germline CDR1 is GTSNPN and CDR2 is SVGIG (reference sequence). V was shortened by 0 bases and J by 1 base, with 13 bases between the two germline ends. In DNA form, the CDR3 reads TGTGCCTGGAGTGTTTTTGGGCAGGGGTCCTACAATGAGCAGTTCTTC. This encodes CAWSVFGQGSYNEQFF.

On this clonotype itself: The junction does not match germline at one end; this may be a read error. V usage is TRBV11-3 and J usage is TRBJ2-2; tentative D call: TRBD2 (5 bases). Germline lookup yields CDR1 SGHNT and CDR2 YENEEA. The CDR3 consists of 18 residues. The CDR3 sequence is CASSLKDYGRANTGELLF. The CDR3 DNA reads TGTGCCAGCAGCTTAAAAGATTACGGACGGGCGAACACCGGGGAGCTGTTATTT.

In the case of this clonotype: Just one base apart from a much larger clone, this may be a read error. The rearrangement uses TRBV28 and TRBJ2-1; 9 bases agree with TRBD2. This CDR3 comprises 14 residues. Germline V gene data show CDR1 as MDHEN and CDR2 as SYDVKM. The CDR3 is CASSLAGRLHEHFF. CDR3 nucleotide sequence: TGTGCCAGCAGTCTAGCGGGGAGGTTACATGAGCACTTCTTC.

This clonotype was counted only a few times. This chain connects TRBV28 to TRBJ2-7; D gene unclear. The CDR3 length is 15 residues. Germline V CDR1 and CDR2: MDHEN, SYDVKM. V gave up 2 bases and J gave up 5 bases, with 16 bases separating them. The CDR3 is CASSLASRAPHEQYF. The CDR3 nucleotides are TGTGCCAGCAGTTTAGCCTCCCGCGCCCCCCACGAGCAGTACTTC.

This clonotype was picked up a small number of times. A much larger clone lies one base from this, so it may be a read error. The V and J genes are TRBV28 and TRBJ2-1; the D is unclear. With 5 bases removed from V and 10 bases from J, the gap between germline ends came to 9 bases. The CDR3 covers 11 residues. Germline V lookup: CDR1 MDHEN, CDR2 SYDVKM. This CDR3 reads CASSTWREQFF. In DNA, the CDR3 is TGTGCCAGCAGTACCTGGCGGGAGCAGTTCTTC.

This clonotype has only a few counts. A much larger clone differs by one base, so this may be a read error. This sequence joins TRBV20-1 and TRBJ2-2; tentative D call: TRBD1 (6 bases). Germline-derived CDR1 and CDR2 are DFQATT and SNEGSKA (reference sequence). The germline V and J ends were trimmed by 0 bases and 6 bases, with 14 bases remaining between them. This CDR3 is built from 15 residues. CDR3 protein: CSARDYREPAGELFF. The CDR3, as DNA: TGCAGTGCTAGAGATTACAGGGAGCCTGCCGGGGAGCTGTTTTTT.

This clonotype was picked up a small number of times. The V gene is TRBV30, the J gene TRBJ2-1, with no clear D. The ends were cut back, 3 bases at V and 4 bases at J, with 4 bases in the middle. This CDR3 spans 11 amino acids. CDR1 GTSNPN and CDR2 SVGIG come from the germline V gene (reference sequence). The CDR3 DNA follows: TGTGCCTGGAGCGCGTACAATGAGCAGTTCTTC. Translated, it gives CAWSAYNEQFF.

This clonotype was counted ten times or more. V gene TRBV28 combines with J gene TRBJ1-5; a possible D gene is TRBD1 (6 bases). Trimming cost V 5 bases and J 0 bases, with 14 bases left between them. The CDR3 loop spans 16 amino acids. From germline, CDR1 is MDHEN and CDR2 SYDVKM. This chain's CDR3 is CASSPVGGNSNQPQHF. Written as DNA, the CDR3 is TGTGCCAGCAGTCCCGTGGGGGGCAATAGCAATCAGCCCCAGCATTTT.

In the case of this clonotype: A read error may account for a junction end that differs from germline. The chain couples TRBV24-1 to TRBJ2-1; possible D gene TRBD2, 6 bases. This CDR3 is built from 13 residues. Per germline, CDR1 KGHDR and CDR2 SFDVKD. CDR3 residues: CAISAWRESEQFF. CDR3 DNA sequence: TGTGCCATCAGTGCCTGGAGGGAGAGTGAGCAGTTCTTC.

Details on this clonotype: Sequence at one end of the junction differs from germline and may be a read error. This chain links TRBV5-4 with TRBJ1-1; 7 bases are shared with TRBD1. CDR3 length equals 13 residues. Germline V gene data show CDR1 as SGHNT and CDR2 as YYREEE (reference sequence). In nucleotides, the CDR3 is TGTGCCAGCAGTTTGGAAGAGGGGGCCGAAGTTTTCTTT. Residues: CASSLEEGAEVFF.

As for this clonotype: It is unclear where the CDR3 begins or ends on the DNA, so no DNA is shown, and the CDR3 is as TCRdb lists it. V gene TRBV6-5 combines with J gene TRBJ1-1; the table assigns TRBD1, which was not confirmed against the DNA. Germline lookup yields CDR1 MNHEY and CDR2 SVGAGI. The CDR3 length is 15 residues, termini included. CDR3 sequence reads: CVCSSSGGGHTEAFF.

This clonotype has a count of ten or more. V usage is TRBV5-1 and J usage is TRBJ1-3; TRBD1 aligns across 9 bases. CDR1 and CDR2 (germline): SGHRS, YFSETQ. The CDR3 is made up of 16 amino acids. V lost 0 bases to trimming and J lost 4 bases; unmatched junction nucleotides: 5. The CDR3 bases are TGCGCCAGCAGCTTGGCGGGACAGGGTACCGGAAACACCATATATTTT. Its translation is CASSLAGQGTGNTIYF.

About this clonotype: A read error is possible here, since a much larger clone lies one base away. The chain uses TRBV5-1 and TRBJ2-2, with 8 bases lining up with TRBD2. The length of the CDR3 is 15 residues. The germline CDR1 and CDR2 sequences are SGHRS and YFSETQ. DNA of the CDR3: TGCACCAGCAGTACCGAAGCGGGAGTCACCGGGGAGCTGTTTTTT. Residues: CTSSTEAGVTGELFF.

The chain employs TRBV4-2 and TRBJ2-1; 7 positions match TRBD1. The CDR3 sequence is 16 residues long. Germline V gene lookup returns CDR1 LGHNA and CDR2 YNFKEQ. Trimming cost V 0 bases and J 5 bases; bases outside gene matches: 7. CDR3 amino acids: CASSQDIGGANNEQFF. CDR3 nucleotide sequence: TGTGCCAGCAGCCAAGATATAGGGGGCGCCAACAATGAGCAGTTCTTC.

The table lists this clonotype with a count of one. One end of the junction fails to match germline, which may point to a read error. The rearrangement links TRBV4-1 to TRBJ1-1, with TRBD1 as a possible D gene (5 bases). The germline gives CDR1 MGHRA, CDR2 YSYEKL. The CDR3 runs 16 residues. The CDR3 DNA reads TGCGTCAGCAGCAAACACCCTAAACAGGAATACACTGAAGCTTTCTTT. As protein: CVSSKHPKQEYTEAFF.

Worth noting for this clonotype: A much larger clone is a single base away; this may be a read error. This chain uses TRBV30 with TRBJ2-1, with D hard to call. Germline values: CDR1 GTSNPN, CDR2 SVGIG (reference sequence). Trimming removed 0 bases from V and 7 bases from J, with 25 bases in between. There are 18 residues in the CDR3. The DNA for the CDR3 is TGTGCCTGGAGTGTACCCCTTCGCGAGACATGGTTCCCTAATGAGCAGTTCTTC. It yields the protein CAWSVPLRETWFPNEQFF.

Concerning this clonotype itself: A much larger clone is a single base away; this may be a read error. CDR3 nucleotide sequence: TGCAGTGCTAGAGACCCGAACACCCGCCTGTTCTTC. It encodes CSARDPNTRLFF. The V and J genes are TRBV20-1 and TRBJ2-1; D not resolved. V was pared by 0 bases and J by 15 bases, with 15 bases between. CDR3 size: 12 residues. CDR1 is DFQATT, CDR2 SNEGSKA, per germline (reference sequence).

The rearrangement uses TRBV6-5 and TRBJ2-5; D might be TRBD2 (6 bases). Between the trimmed V and J ends, which lost 4 bases and 1 base, there was a span of 19 bases. The CDR3 is 17 amino acids. Germline-derived CDR1 and CDR2 are MNHEY and SVGAGI. CDR3 region: CASSSRAGGTFQETQYF. The CDR3, as DNA: TGTGCCAGCAGTTCCCGGGCTGGCGGGACGTTCCAAGAGACCCAGTACTTC.

The sample holds a few counts of this clonotype. The chain employs TRBV11-2 and TRBJ2-5, with TRBD1 matching over 7 bases. The CDR3 sequence is 15 residues long. J was trimmed by 2 bases and V by 7 bases; bases with no gene match: 10. CDR1 is SGHAT, CDR2 FQNNGV, per germline. The CDR3: CASTKFGQAQETQYF. The CDR3 nucleotides read TGTGCCAGCACCAAATTCGGACAGGCACAAGAGACCCAGTACTTC.

This clonotype was seen at least ten times. The chain has TRBV4-1 and TRBJ2-7; D is ambiguous. Between the trimmed V and J ends, which lost 3 bases and 7 bases, there was a span of 16 bases. The length of the CDR3 is 14 residues. Germline V gene data show CDR1 as MGHRA and CDR2 as YSYEKL. CDR3 residues: CASSHAPQEREQYF. The CDR3, as DNA: TGCGCCAGCAGCCATGCGCCGCAGGAAAGGGAGCAGTACTTC.

The chain recombines TRBV6-5 with TRBJ1-1; D perhaps matches TRBD1 (5 bases). Trimming took off 6 bases at V and 6 bases at J, with 14 bases between the two ends. The CDR3 has 13 residues. The germline V gene has CDR1 MNHEY and CDR2 SVGAGI. CDR3: CASRPLNRPEAFF. CDR3 nucleotides: TGTGCCAGCAGACCCCTTAACAGGCCTGAAGCTTTCTTT.

On this clonotype: At one end, the junction sequence differs from germline, possibly due to a read error. The V call is TRBV5-4, the J call TRBJ2-1; 9 nucleotides agree with TRBD1. Germline lookup yields CDR1 SGHNT and CDR2 YYREEE (reference sequence). The CDR3 has 16 amino acids. CDR3 coding DNA: TGTGCAAGCAGCTTGGGGGGACAGGGCTCCTACAATGAACAGTTCTTC. It encodes CASSLGGQGSYNEQFF.

For this clonotype: One end of the junction is discordant with germline, which a read error may explain. V is TRBV5-4 and J is TRBJ2-7; 10 nucleotides align to TRBD1. CDR1 is SGHNT, CDR2 YYREEE, per germline (reference sequence). There are 15 residues in the CDR3. DNA of the CDR3: TGTGTCAGCAGCCATTCCCGAGACAGGGGGCTCGAGCAGTACTTC. The encoded protein is CVSSHSRDRGLEQYF.

This chain links TRBV10-3 with TRBJ2-5; D remains ambiguous. CDR1 and CDR2 (germline): ENHRY, SYGVKD. V was trimmed by 3 bases and J by 5 bases, leaving 13 bases between them. The CDR3 runs to 14 residues. CDR3 loop: CAISDSVHGETQYF. The CDR3 DNA sequence: TGTGCCATCAGTGATTCAGTACATGGGGAGACCCAGTACTTC.

This clonotype has more than one count but fewer than ten. The chain joins TRBV5-1 to TRBJ2-3; weak D call: TRBD2 (5 bases). Looked up from germline, CDR1 is SGHRS and CDR2 is YFSETQ. V was pared by 4 bases and J by 7 bases, with 16 bases between. The CDR3 loop spans 14 amino acids. Written as DNA, the CDR3 is TGCGCCAGCAGCCTCGGACTTTTAACAAATACGCAGTATTTT. Residues: CASSLGLLTNTQYF.